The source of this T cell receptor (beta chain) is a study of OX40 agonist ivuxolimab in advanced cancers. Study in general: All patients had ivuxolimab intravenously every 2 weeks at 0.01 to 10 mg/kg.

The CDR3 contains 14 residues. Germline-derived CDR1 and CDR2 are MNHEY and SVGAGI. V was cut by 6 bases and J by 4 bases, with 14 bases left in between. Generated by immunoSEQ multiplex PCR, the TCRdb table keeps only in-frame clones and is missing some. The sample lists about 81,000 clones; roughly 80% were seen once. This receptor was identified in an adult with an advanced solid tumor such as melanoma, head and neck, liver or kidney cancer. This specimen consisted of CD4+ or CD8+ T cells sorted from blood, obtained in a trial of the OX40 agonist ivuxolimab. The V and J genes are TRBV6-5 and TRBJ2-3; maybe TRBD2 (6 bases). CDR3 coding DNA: TGTGCCAGCAGCCTACTAGGAGGGGCAGATACGCAGTATTTT. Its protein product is CASSLLGGADTQYF.